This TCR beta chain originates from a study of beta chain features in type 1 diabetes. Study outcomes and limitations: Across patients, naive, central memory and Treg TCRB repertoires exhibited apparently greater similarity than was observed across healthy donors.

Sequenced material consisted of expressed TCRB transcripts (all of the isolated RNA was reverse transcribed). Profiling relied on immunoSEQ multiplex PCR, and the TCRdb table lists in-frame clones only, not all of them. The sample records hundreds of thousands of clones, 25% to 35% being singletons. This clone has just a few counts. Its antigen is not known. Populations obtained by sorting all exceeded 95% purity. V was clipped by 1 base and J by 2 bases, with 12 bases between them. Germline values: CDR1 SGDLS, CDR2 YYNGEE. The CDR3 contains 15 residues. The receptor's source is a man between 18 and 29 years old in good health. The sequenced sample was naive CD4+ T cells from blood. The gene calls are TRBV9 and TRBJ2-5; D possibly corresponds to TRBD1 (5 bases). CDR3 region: CASSVLGHRQETQYF. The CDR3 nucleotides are TGTGCCAGCAGCGTACTAGGACATAGACAAGAGACCCAGTACTTC.